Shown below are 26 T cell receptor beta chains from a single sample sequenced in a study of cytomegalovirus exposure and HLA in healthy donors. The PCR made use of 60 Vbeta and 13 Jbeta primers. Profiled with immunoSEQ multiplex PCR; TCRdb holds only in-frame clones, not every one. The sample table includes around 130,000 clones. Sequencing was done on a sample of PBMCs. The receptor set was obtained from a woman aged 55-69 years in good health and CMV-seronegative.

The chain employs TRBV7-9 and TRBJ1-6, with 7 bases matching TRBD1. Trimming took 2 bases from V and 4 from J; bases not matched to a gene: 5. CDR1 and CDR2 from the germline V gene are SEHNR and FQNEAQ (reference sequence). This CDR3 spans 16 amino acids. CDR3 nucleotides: TGTGCCAGCAGCTTATCCGGGACAGCGTATAATTCACCCCTCCACTTT. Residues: CASSLSGTAYNSPLHF.

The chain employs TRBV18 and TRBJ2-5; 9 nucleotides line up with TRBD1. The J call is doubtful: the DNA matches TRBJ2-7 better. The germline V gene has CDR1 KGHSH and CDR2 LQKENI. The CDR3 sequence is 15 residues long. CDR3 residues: CASSPPGTGSYEQYF. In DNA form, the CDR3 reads TGTGCCAGCTCACCACCCGGGACAGGGTCCTACGAGCAGTACTTC.

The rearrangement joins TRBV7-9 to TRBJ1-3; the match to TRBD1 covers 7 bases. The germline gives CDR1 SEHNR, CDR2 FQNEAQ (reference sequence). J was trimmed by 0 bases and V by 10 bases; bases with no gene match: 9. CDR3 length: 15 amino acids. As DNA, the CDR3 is TGTGCCACCTCCGGGACAGCGAGCTCTGGAAACACCATATATTTT. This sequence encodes CATSGTASSGNTIYF.

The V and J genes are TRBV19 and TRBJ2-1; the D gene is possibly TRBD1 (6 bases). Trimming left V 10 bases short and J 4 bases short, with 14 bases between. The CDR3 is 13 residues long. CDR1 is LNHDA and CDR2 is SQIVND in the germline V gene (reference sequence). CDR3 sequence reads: CATRTARYNEQFF. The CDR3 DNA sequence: TGTGCCACAAGGACAGCGAGATACAATGAGCAGTTCTTC.

The chain's CDR3 is CASSSSLSGGGRETQYF. The CDR3 DNA follows: TGTGCCAGCAGCTCCTCCCTTAGCGGGGGGGGGCGAGAGACCCAGTACTTC. V usage is TRBV11-2 and J usage is TRBJ2-5, with 11 bases fitting TRBD2. There are 17 residues in the CDR3. V trimming: 4 bases; J trimming: 4 bases; junction bases outside the gene matches: 11. Per the germline V gene, CDR1 is SGHAT and CDR2 is FQNNGV.

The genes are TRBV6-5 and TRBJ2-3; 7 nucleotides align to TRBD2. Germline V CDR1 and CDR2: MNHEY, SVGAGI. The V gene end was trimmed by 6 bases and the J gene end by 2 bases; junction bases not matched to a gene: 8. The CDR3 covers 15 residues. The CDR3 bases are TGTGCCAGCAGACGAGGCGGGGGATACACAGATACGCAGTATTTT. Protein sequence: CASRRGGGYTDTQYF.

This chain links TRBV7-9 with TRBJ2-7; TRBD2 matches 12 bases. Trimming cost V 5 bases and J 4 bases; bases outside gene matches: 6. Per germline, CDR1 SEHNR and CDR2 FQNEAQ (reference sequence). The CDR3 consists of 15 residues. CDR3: CASSRLAGAEYEQYF. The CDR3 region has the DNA TGTGCCAGCAGCCGACTAGCGGGGGCCGAATACGAGCAGTACTTC. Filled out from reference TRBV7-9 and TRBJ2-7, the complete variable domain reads DTGVSQNPRHKITKRGQNVTFRCDPISEHNRLYWYRQTLGQGPEFLTYFQNEAQLEKSRLLSDRFSAERPKGSFSTLEIQRTEQGDSAMYLCASSRLAGAEYEQYFGPGTRLTVT.

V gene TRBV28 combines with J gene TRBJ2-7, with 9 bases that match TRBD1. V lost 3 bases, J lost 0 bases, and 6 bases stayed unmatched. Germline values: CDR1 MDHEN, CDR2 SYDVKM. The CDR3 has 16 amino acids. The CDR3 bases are TGTGCCAGCAGTTTCGGGACAGGGTTCAGCTCCTACGAGCAGTACTTC. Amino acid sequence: CASSFGTGFSSYEQYF.

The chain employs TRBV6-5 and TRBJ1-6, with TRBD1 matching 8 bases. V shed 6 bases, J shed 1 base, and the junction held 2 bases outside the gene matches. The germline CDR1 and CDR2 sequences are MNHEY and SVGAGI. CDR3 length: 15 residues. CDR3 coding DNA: TGTGCCAGCAGGGACAGGGTGTCCTATAATTCACCCCTCCACTTT. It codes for CASRDRVSYNSPLHF.

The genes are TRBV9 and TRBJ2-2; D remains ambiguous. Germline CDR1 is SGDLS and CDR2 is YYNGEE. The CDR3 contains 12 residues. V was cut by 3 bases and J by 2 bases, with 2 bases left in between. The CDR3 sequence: CASSANTGELFF. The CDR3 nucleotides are TGTGCCAGCAGCGCAAACACCGGGGAGCTGTTTTTT.

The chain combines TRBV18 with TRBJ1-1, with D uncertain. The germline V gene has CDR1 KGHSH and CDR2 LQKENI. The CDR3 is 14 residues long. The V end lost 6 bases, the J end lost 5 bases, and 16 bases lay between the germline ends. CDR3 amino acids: CASSPPTPGTEAFF. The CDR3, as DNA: TGTGCCAGCTCGCCTCCGACACCGGGGACTGAAGCTTTCTTT.

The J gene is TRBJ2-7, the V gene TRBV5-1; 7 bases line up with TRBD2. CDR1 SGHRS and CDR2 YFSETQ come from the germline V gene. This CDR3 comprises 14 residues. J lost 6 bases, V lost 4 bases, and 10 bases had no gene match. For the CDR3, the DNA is TGCGCCAGCAGCCAAGGGAGTTGGGGGGGCGAGCAGTACTTC. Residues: CASSQGSWGGEQYF.

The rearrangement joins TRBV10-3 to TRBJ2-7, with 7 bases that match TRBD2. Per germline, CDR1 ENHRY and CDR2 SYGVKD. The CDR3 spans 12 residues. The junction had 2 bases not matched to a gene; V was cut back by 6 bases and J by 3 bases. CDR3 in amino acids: CAISGEGYEQYF. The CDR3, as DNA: TGTGCCATCAGCGGGGAGGGCTACGAGCAGTACTTC.

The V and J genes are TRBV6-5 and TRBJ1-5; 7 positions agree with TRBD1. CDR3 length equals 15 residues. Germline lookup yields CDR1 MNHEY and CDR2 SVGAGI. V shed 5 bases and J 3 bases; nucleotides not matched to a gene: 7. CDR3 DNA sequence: TGTGCCAGCAGTCCCGGGACAGCGTACAATCAGCCCCAGCATTTT. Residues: CASSPGTAYNQPQHF.

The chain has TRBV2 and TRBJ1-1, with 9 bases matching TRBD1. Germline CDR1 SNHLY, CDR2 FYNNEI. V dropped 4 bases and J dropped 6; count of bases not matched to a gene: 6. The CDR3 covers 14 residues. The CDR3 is CASSGDRVRAEAFF. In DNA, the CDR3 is TGTGCCAGCAGTGGGGACAGGGTACGGGCTGAAGCTTTCTTT.

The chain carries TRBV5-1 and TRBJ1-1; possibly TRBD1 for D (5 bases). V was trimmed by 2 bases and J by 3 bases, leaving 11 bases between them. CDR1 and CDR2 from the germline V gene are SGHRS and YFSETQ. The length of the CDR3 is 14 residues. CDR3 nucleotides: TGCGCCAGCAGCTTAACCCGGGGGGACACTGAAGCTTTCTTT. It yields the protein CASSLTRGDTEAFF. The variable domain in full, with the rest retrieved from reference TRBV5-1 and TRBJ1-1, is KAGVTQTPRYLIKTRGQQVTLSCSPISGHRSVSWYQQTPGQGLQFLFEYFSETQRNKGNFPGRFSGRQFSNSRSEMNVSTLELGDSALYLCASSLTRGDTEAFFGQGTRLTVV.

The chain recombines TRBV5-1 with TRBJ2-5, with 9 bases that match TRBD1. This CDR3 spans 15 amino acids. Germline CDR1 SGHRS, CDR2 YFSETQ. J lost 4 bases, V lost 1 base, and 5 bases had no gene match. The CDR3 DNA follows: TGCGCCAGCAGCTTGAGTACAGGGGGCCCAGAGACCCAGTACTTC. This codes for CASSLSTGGPETQYF.

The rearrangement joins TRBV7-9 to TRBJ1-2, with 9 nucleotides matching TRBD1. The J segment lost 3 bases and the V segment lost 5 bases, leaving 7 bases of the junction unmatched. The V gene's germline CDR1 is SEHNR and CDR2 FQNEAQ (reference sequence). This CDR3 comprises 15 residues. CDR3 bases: TGTGCCAGCAGCCCCCGGACAGGGGACTACTATGGCTACACCTTC. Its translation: CASSPRTGDYYGYTF.

The CDR3: CASSDSLGAPEAFF. In DNA form, the CDR3 reads TGTGCCAGCAGTGACTCGTTGGGAGCCCCTGAAGCTTTCTTT. The chain uses TRBV6-4 and TRBJ1-1; D is ambiguous. In germline, CDR1 is MRHNA, CDR2 SNTAGT. Trimming pared 0 bases from V and 6 bases from J, leaving 11 bases between. This CDR3 is 14 amino acids long.

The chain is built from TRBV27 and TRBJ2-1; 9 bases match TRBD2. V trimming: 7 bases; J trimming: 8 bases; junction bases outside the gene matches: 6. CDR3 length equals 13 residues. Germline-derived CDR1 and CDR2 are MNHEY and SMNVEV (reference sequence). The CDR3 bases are TGTGCCAGCATGCTTGGCGGGAGGGATGAGCAGTTCTTC. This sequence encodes CASMLGGRDEQFF.

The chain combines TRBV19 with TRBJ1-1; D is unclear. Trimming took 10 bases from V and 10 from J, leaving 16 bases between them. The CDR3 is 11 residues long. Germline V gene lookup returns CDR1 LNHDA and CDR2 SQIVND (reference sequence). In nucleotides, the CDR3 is TGTGCCACAACCAGCGGAGAAGGAGCTTTCTTT. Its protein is CATTSGEGAFF.

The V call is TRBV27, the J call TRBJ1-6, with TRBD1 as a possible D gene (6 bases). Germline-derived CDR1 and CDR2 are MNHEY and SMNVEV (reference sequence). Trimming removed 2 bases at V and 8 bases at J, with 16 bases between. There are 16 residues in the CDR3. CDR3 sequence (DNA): TGTGCCAGCAGTTTAGCCCCTAGGGGGTTTTATTCACCCCTCCACTTT. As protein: CASSLAPRGFYSPLHF.

This CDR3 is CASSQDPSGQETQYF. The CDR3 nucleotides read TGCGCCAGCAGCCAAGACCCTAGCGGACAAGAGACCCAGTACTTC. This chain joins TRBV4-1 and TRBJ2-5; 7 nucleotides align to TRBD2. The CDR3 is 15 amino acids. Unmatched junction bases numbered 3, after V lost 0 bases and J lost 2 bases. Germline CDR1 is MGHRA and CDR2 is YSYEKL.

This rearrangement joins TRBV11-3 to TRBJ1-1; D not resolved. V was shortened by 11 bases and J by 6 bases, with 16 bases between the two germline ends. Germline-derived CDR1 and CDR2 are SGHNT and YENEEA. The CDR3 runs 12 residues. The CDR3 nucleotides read TGTGCCGCGGAGGAGAAAAGCGCTGAAGCTTTCTTT. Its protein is CAAEEKSAEAFF. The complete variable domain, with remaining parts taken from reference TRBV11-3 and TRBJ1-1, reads EAGVVQSPRYKIIEKKQPVAFWCNPISGHNTLYWYLQNLGQGPELLIRYENEEAVDDSQLPKDRFSAERLKGVDSTLKIQPAELGDSAVYLCAAEEKSAEAFFGQGTRLTVV.

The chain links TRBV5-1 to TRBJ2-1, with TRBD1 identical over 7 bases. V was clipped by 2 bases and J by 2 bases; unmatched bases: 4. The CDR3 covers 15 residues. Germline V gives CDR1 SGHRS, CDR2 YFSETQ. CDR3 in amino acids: CASSFGQDTYNEQFF. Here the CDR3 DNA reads TGCGCCAGCAGCTTCGGACAGGATACCTACAATGAGCAGTTCTTC.

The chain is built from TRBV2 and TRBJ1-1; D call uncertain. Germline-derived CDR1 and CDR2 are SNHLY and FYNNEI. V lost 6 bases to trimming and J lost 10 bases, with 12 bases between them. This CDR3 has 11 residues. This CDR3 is CASSGGRRAFF. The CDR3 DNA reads TGTGCCAGCAGCGGAGGCCGGCGAGCTTTCTTT.